Shown below are 11 T cell receptor beta chains from a single sample sequenced in a study of T cell responses to AZD1222 COVID-19 vaccine. Generated by immunoSEQ multiplex PCR, the TCRdb table keeps only in-frame clones and is missing some. The sample consists of more than 100,000 clones, about 85% of them appearing once. The source was peripheral blood, collected on day 0 of AZD1222 vaccination. All receptors derive from an adult in good health.

V and J are TRBV11-3 and TRBJ2-1; D call uncertain. The V end lost 4 bases, the J end lost 0 bases, and 19 bases lay between the germline ends. CDR3 length equals 18 residues. CDR1 SGHNT and CDR2 YENEEA come from the germline V gene. CDR3 nucleotide sequence: TGTGCCAGCAGCTCCGGAATCTGGAAGAAGAGCTCCTACAATGAGCAGTTCTTC. Translated, it gives CASSSGIWKKSSYNEQFF.

V and J are TRBV12-3 or TRBV12-4 and TRBJ2-1; D remains unclear. The CDR3 has 13 amino acids. With 1 base removed from V and 12 bases from J, the gap between germline ends came to 13 bases. Here the CDR3 reads CASSLGIQGAQFF. The DNA of the CDR3 is TGTGCCAGCAGTTTAGGAATCCAAGGTGCGCAGTTCTTC.

This clone has more than one count but fewer than ten. The chain combines TRBV11-2 with TRBJ2-7; possible D gene TRBD2, 6 bases. V shed 5 bases and J shed 3 bases, with 20 bases lying between them. Germline CDR1 reads SGHAT; CDR2 reads FQNNGV. The CDR3 has 16 residues. Here the CDR3 DNA reads TGTGCCAGCAGCCCAGTGGGGGGTCCTAGCGTCTACGAGCAGTACTTC. Amino acids: CASSPVGGPSVYEQYF.

The chain carries TRBV9 and TRBJ1-3, with unresolved D. Trimming took 0 bases from V and 3 from J, leaving 4 bases between them. This CDR3 has 13 amino acids. Germline assignment: CDR1 SGDLS and CDR2 YYNGEE. CDR3 in amino acids: CASSVGIGNTIYF. For the CDR3, the DNA is TGTGCCAGCAGCGTAGGCATTGGAAACACCATATATTTT. The whole variable domain, filled in from reference TRBV9 and TRBJ1-3, reads DSGVTQTPKHLITATGQRVTLRCSPRSGDLSVYWYQQSLDQGLQFLIQYYNGEERAKGNILERFSAQQFPDLHSELNLSSLELGDSALYFCASSVGIGNTIYFGEGSWLTVV.

This clone has a handful of counts. The chain is built from TRBV7-8 and TRBJ1-6; TRBD1 matches at 9 bases. The CDR3 contains 14 residues. Germline assignment: CDR1 SGHVS and CDR2 FQNEAQ. Germline trimming cut 5 bases from V and 8 bases from J; bases unmatched to any gene: 4. This CDR3 is CASSHRGRDSPLHF. CDR3 coding DNA: TGTGCCAGCAGCCACAGGGGGCGTGATTCACCCCTCCACTTT.

The chain uses TRBV5-4 and TRBJ2-7; 7 bases match TRBD2. The junction had 7 bases not matched to a gene; V was cut back by 1 base and J by 0 bases. This CDR3 is 16 amino acids long. Germline V CDR1 and CDR2: SGHNT, YYREEE (reference sequence). The CDR3 loop reads CASSLFGGGSSYEQYF. For the CDR3, the DNA is TGTGCCAGCAGCTTGTTCGGCGGGGGAAGCTCCTACGAGCAGTACTTC.

The chain joins TRBV13 to TRBJ2-3; 13 bases map to TRBD2. Losses at the gene ends were 6 bases for V and 0 bases for J; bases not matched to a gene: 6. CDR1 PRHDT and CDR2 FYEKMQ come from the germline V gene (reference sequence). The CDR3 runs 17 residues. The CDR3 loop is CASSYRTSGGSTDTQYF. The CDR3 DNA reads TGTGCCAGCAGTTACCGGACTAGCGGGGGAAGCACAGATACGCAGTATTTT. Full variable domain (missing parts from reference TRBV13 and TRBJ2-3): AAGVIQSPRHLIKEKRETATLKCYPIPRHDTVYWYQQGPGQDPQFLISFYEKMQSDKGSIPDRFSAQQFSDYHSELNMSSLELGDSALYFCASSYRTSGGSTDTQYFGPGTRLTVL.

This chain uses TRBV6-6 with TRBJ2-1; no clear D. CDR1 is MNHNY, CDR2 SVGAGI, per germline (reference sequence). The CDR3 covers 12 residues. V was pared by 5 bases and J by 4 bases, with 6 bases between. CDR3 nucleotide sequence: TGTGCCAGCAGTGCTAGTTACAATGAGCAGTTCTTC. Translating it yields CASSASYNEQFF.

The chain employs TRBV6-2 or TRBV6-3 and TRBJ2-1, with 12 bases lining up with TRBD2. Germline V gives CDR1 MNHEY, CDR2 SVGEGT. J was trimmed by 6 bases and V by 6 bases; bases with no gene match: 9. The CDR3 sequence is 16 residues long. The CDR3, as DNA: TGTGCCAGCAGCCAACCCCCTAGCGGGGGGGCCAATGAGCAGTTCTTC. Translating it yields CASSQPPSGGANEQFF.

This rearrangement joins TRBV4-3 to TRBJ1-1, with TRBD1 identical over 8 bases. Germline V lookup: CDR1 LGHNA, CDR2 YSLEER. This CDR3 is 13 amino acids long. Losses at the gene ends were 10 bases for V and 1 base for J; bases not matched to a gene: 5. CDR3 loop: CATAQGENTEAFF. CDR3 coding DNA: TGCGCCACCGCACAGGGGGAGAACACTGAAGCTTTCTTT.

The genes are TRBV6-2 or TRBV6-3 and TRBJ2-2; D unclear. With 0 bases removed from V and 2 bases from J, the gap between germline ends came to 7 bases. CDR3 length: 15 residues. CDR1 MNHEY and CDR2 SVGEGT come from the germline V gene. CDR3 DNA sequence: TGTGCCAGCAGTTACTCGAGTGAAAACACCGGGGAGCTGTTTTTT. As protein: CASSYSSENTGELFF.